One and the same sample provided the 21 T cell receptor beta chains below, sequenced in a study of regulatory dendritic cells for organ transplantation. Assay: immunoSEQ multiplex PCR; the TCRdb copy retains only in-frame clones and omits some. The sample consists of roughly 30,000 clones, more than 70% of them appearing once. Sequencing was done on a sample of naive CD8+ T cells from blood. The subset denotes: CD45RA+ naive T cells. The receptor set was obtained from a human donor in good health.

This sequence joins TRBV5-1 and TRBJ2-5, with 10 positions matching TRBD2. Germline assignment: CDR1 SGHRS and CDR2 YFSETQ. This CDR3 has 16 amino acids. With 2 bases clipped from V and 1 base from J, the junction kept 5 bases outside the gene matches. CDR3 sequence: CASSFGLAGGQETQYF. CDR3 sequence (DNA): TGCGCCAGCAGCTTTGGCTTAGCGGGGGGCCAAGAGACCCAGTACTTC.

DNA for the CDR3: TGTGCCAGCAGTTTAACCTCCAGCGGTCGGGGCTACACCTTC. Protein product: CASSLTSSGRGYTF. The chain has TRBV27 and TRBJ1-2; D remains unclear. Trimming removed 2 bases from V and 8 bases from J, with 15 bases in between. CDR3 length: 14 amino acids. Germline CDR1 MNHEY, CDR2 SMNVEV (reference sequence).

The genes are TRBV9 and TRBJ2-5, with 12 bases fitting TRBD2. V lost 4 bases and J lost 2; bases outside the gene matches: 3. Germline-derived CDR1 and CDR2 are SGDLS and YYNGEE. The CDR3 has 15 amino acids. The CDR3 spells CASSSSGGGQETQYF. The CDR3 bases are TGTGCCAGCAGCTCTAGCGGGGGGGGACAAGAGACCCAGTACTTC.

The chain combines TRBV28 with TRBJ1-4; 7 positions agree with TRBD1. The CDR3 runs to 15 residues. Unmatched junction bases numbered 9, after V lost 4 bases and J lost 7 bases. Germline CDR1 MDHEN, CDR2 SYDVKM. CDR3 sequence (DNA): TGTGCCAGCAGTTCACGGGACAGCCGGATTGAAAAACTGTTTTTT. This codes for CASSSRDSRIEKLFF.

This chain connects TRBV9 to TRBJ2-1; 8 bases are shared with TRBD2. This CDR3 region has 13 residues. Germline CDR1 and CDR2: SGDLS and YYNGEE. The trim removed 3 bases at V and 10 bases at J, leaving 6 bases unmatched. The CDR3 coding sequence is TGTGCCAGCAGCGGAGGACTAGCTCGGGAGCAGTTCTTC. Translating gives CASSGGLAREQFF. The whole variable domain, remainder taken from reference TRBV9 and TRBJ2-1, is DSGVTQTPKHLITATGQRVTLRCSPRSGDLSVYWYQQSLDQGLQFLIQYYNGEERAKGNILERFSAQQFPDLHSELNLSSLELGDSALYFCASSGGLAREQFFGPGTRLTVL.

V gene TRBV19 combines with J gene TRBJ1-5; D may be TRBD1 (6 bases). Trimming cost V 5 bases and J 9 bases, with 14 bases left between them. There are 13 residues in the CDR3. The germline V gene has CDR1 LNHDA and CDR2 SQIVND (reference sequence). CDR3 protein: CASSLEGGRPQHF. The CDR3 region has the DNA TGTGCCAGTAGTTTGGAGGGGGGGCGGCCCCAGCATTTT.

The chain uses TRBV7-8 and TRBJ2-7, with 7 nucleotides matching TRBD1. Germline loops: CDR1 SGHVS, CDR2 FQNEAQ. This CDR3 has 15 residues. V was pared by 4 bases and J by 4 bases, with 10 bases of the junction left unmatched. The CDR3 DNA is TGTGCCAGCAGCTCATCGACAGGGAATAGTTACGAGCAGTACTTC. Translation gives CASSSSTGNSYEQYF.

This clone was detected only once. This sequence joins TRBV11-3 and TRBJ2-1, with TRBD2 matching 11 bases. Germline lookup yields CDR1 SGHNT and CDR2 YENEEA. Germline trimming cut 4 bases from V and 5 bases from J; bases unmatched to any gene: 7. The CDR3 extends over 16 amino acids. The CDR3 region is CASSSRLAGSNNEQFF. CDR3 bases: TGTGCCAGCAGCTCGCGACTAGCGGGGTCCAACAATGAGCAGTTCTTC.

V and J are TRBV27 and TRBJ2-1; D may be TRBD1 (6 bases). The germline V gene has CDR1 MNHEY and CDR2 SMNVEV (reference sequence). The CDR3 contains 16 residues. V lost 5 bases to trimming and J lost 1 base, with 15 bases between them. The CDR3 region is CASSLYAGVSYNEQFF. The DNA for the CDR3 is TGTGCCAGCAGTCTGTATGCAGGGGTTTCCTACAATGAGCAGTTCTTC.

In nucleotides, the CDR3 is TGTGCCAGCAGTTTTTCAGGGTCCTACGAGCAGTACTTC. This sequence encodes CASSFSGSYEQYF. The V and J genes are TRBV27 and TRBJ2-7; possible D gene TRBD1, 5 bases. Germline V gene data show CDR1 as MNHEY and CDR2 as SMNVEV (reference sequence). CDR3 size: 13 residues. V was pared by 3 bases and J by 1 base, with 7 bases between.

The rearrangement joins TRBV11-1 to TRBJ2-1, with D perhaps TRBD2 (6 bases). This CDR3 contains 18 residues. Germline V gives CDR1 SGHAT, CDR2 FQDESV (reference sequence). The V end was cut by 1 base, the J end by 7 bases, with 23 bases between. CDR3 DNA sequence: TGTGCCAGCAGCTTAGAAGGAGTAGCTAGCGTAGGGGATAATGAGCAGTTCTTC. It specifies CASSLEGVASVGDNEQFF.

This chain connects TRBV7-6 to TRBJ2-5; a possible D gene is TRBD1 (5 bases). The assigned J gene may be wrong: the sequence end matches TRBJ2-7 better. Germline CDR1 SGHVS, CDR2 FNYEAQ. The CDR3 runs to 16 residues. CDR3 sequence: CASSLFAAQGSYEQYF. CDR3 bases: TGTGCCAGCAGCTTATTCGCGGCGCAGGGCTCCTACGAGCAGTACTTC.

This clone was picked up one time. The chain uses TRBV7-9 and TRBJ1-2; 11 bases fit TRBD1. Germline CDR1 reads SEHNR; CDR2 reads FQNEAQ (reference sequence). With 6 bases clipped from V and 6 bases from J, the junction kept 6 bases outside the gene matches. The CDR3 is 14 amino acids. CDR3 sequence (DNA): TGTGCCAGCAGAGGGACAGGGGGACAGAATGGCTACACCTTC. This codes for CASRGTGGQNGYTF.

This chain joins TRBV11-2 and TRBJ1-1, with TRBD1 matching over 7 bases. Germline CDR1 SGHAT, CDR2 FQNNGV. With 4 bases clipped from V and 3 bases from J, the junction kept 11 bases outside the gene matches. There are 16 residues in the CDR3. The CDR3: CASSSPGGTGDTEAFF. The CDR3 DNA sequence: TGTGCCAGCAGCTCACCCGGGGGTACAGGGGACACTGAAGCTTTCTTT.

As DNA, the CDR3 is TGTGCCAGCAGTGTTCTCGGGGAGCTGTTTTTT. This codes for CASSVLGELFF. The gene calls are TRBV25-1 and TRBJ2-2; no definite D call. Per the germline V gene, CDR1 is MGHDK and CDR2 is SYGVNS. The CDR3 totals 11 residues. V dropped 4 bases and J dropped 7 bases, with 4 bases sitting between them.

The table lists this clone with a count of one. The V gene is TRBV5-4, the J gene TRBJ2-5; 13 bases align to TRBD2. The CDR3 is made up of 17 amino acids. The ends lost 4 bases at V and 0 bases at J; junction bases unmatched: 6. Germline V gene lookup returns CDR1 SGHNT and CDR2 YYREEE (reference sequence). The CDR3 loop reads CASSGVGLAGHQETQYF. The CDR3 DNA reads as TGTGCCAGCAGCGGCGTGGGACTAGCGGGGCACCAAGAGACCCAGTACTTC. The entire variable domain, with the rest obtained from reference TRBV5-4 and TRBJ2-5, is as follows: ETGVTQSPTHLIKTRGQQVTLRCSSQSGHNTVSWYQQALGQGPQFIFQYYREEENGRGNFPPRFSGLQFPNYSSELNVNALELDDSALYLCASSGVGLAGHQETQYFGPGTRLLVL.

The chain is built from TRBV19 and TRBJ1-5; possibly TRBD1 for D (6 bases). The CDR3 loop spans 12 amino acids. Trimming took off 11 bases at V and 3 bases at J, with 11 bases between the two ends. CDR1 and CDR2 (germline): LNHDA, SQIVND (reference sequence). Here the CDR3 DNA reads TGTGCCGGTGGACAGTACAATCAGCCCCAGCATTTT. Translated: CAGGQYNQPQHF.

The chain uses TRBV13 and TRBJ1-2, with TRBD1 matching over 7 bases. The CDR3 contains 14 residues. CDR1 PRHDT and CDR2 FYEKMQ come from the germline V gene (reference sequence). V lost 4 bases to trimming and J lost 4 bases; unmatched junction nucleotides: 6. The CDR3 region is CASSSQGRSYGYTF. The CDR3 DNA is TGTGCCAGCAGCTCACAGGGGCGATCCTATGGCTACACCTTC.

The rearrangement uses TRBV15 and TRBJ1-1; no clear D. V was cut by 3 bases and J by 1 base, with 6 bases left in between. Germline CDR1 and CDR2: LNHNV and YYDKDF (reference sequence). This CDR3 has 13 residues. The CDR3 sequence: CATSSGWNTEAFF. The DNA for the CDR3 is TGTGCCACCAGCAGCGGGTGGAACACTGAAGCTTTCTTT.

The V and J genes are TRBV5-6 and TRBJ1-5; the D gene is possibly TRBD1 (6 bases). With 0 bases removed from V and 1 base from J, the gap between germline ends came to 11 bases. The CDR3 has 16 residues. Germline CDR1 is SGHDT and CDR2 is YYEEEE. The CDR3 DNA reads TGTGCCAGCAGCTTGGGTCAGGGGCGAAGCAATCAGCCCCAGCATTTT. The encoded protein is CASSLGQGRSNQPQHF. Full variable domain (outside the CDR3, taken from reference TRBV5-6 and TRBJ1-5): DAGVTQSPTHLIKTRGQQVTLRCSPKSGHDTVSWYQQALGQGPQFIFQYYEEEERQRGNFPDRFSGHQFPNYSSELNVNALLLGDSALYLCASSLGQGRSNQPQHFGDGTRLSIL.

This chain connects TRBV27 to TRBJ2-7, with TRBD2 identical over 7 bases. The V and J ends lost 4 bases and 2 bases, in that order; junction bases with no gene match: 2. This CDR3 is 13 amino acids long. Per the germline V gene, CDR1 is MNHEY and CDR2 is SMNVEV (reference sequence). In DNA form, the CDR3 reads TGTGCCAGCAGTTCCGGACTAGCCTACGAGCAGTACTTC. Translation gives CASSSGLAYEQYF.